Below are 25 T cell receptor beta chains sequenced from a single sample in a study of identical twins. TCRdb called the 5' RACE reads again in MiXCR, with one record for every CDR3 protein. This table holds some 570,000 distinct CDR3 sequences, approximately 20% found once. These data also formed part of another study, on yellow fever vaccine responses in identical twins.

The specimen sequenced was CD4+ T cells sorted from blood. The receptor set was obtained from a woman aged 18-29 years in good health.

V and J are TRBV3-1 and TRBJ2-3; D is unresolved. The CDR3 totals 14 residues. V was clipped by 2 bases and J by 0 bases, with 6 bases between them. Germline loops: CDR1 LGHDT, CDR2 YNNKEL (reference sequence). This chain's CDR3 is CASSQTPSTDTQYF. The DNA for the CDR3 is TGTGCCAGCAGCCAAACACCAAGCACAGATACGCAGTATTTT.

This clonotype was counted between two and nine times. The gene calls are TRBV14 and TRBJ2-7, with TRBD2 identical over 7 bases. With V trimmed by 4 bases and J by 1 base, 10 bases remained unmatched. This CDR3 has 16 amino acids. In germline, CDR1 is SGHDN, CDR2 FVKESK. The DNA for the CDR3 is TGTGCCAGCAGCCGGGACTACCTGCGGGGGTCCTACGAGCAGTACTTC. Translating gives CASSRDYLRGSYEQYF.

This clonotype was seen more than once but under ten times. CDR3: CASSSGGAGTNTEAFF. The CDR3 DNA sequence: TGTGCCAGCAGTTCAGGGGGCGCGGGGACGAACACTGAAGCTTTCTTT. The chain has TRBV12-3 or TRBV12-4 and TRBJ1-1, with TRBD1 matching 8 bases. V was clipped by 4 bases and J by 1 base; unmatched bases: 8. This CDR3 contains 16 residues.

Written as DNA, the CDR3 is TGTGCCAGCAGCTCGTCAGCCACACCAGTAGAGAAGGCCTACAATGAGCAGTTCTTC. Protein sequence: CASSSSATPVEKAYNEQFF. The rearrangement uses TRBV11-2 and TRBJ2-1, with D unclear. V gave up 4 bases and J gave up 2 bases, with 24 bases separating them. The germline V gene has CDR1 SGHAT and CDR2 FQNNGV. CDR3 size: 19 residues.

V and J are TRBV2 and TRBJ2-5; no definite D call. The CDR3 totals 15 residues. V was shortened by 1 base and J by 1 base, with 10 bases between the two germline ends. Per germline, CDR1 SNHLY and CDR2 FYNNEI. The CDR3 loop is CASSEEKMSQETQYF. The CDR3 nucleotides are TGTGCCAGCAGTGAAGAGAAAATGTCCCAAGAGACCCAGTACTTC.

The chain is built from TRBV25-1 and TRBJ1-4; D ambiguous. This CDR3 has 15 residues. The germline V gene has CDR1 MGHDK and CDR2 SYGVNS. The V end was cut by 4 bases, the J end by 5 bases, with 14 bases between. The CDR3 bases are TGTGCCAGCAGTGCAGCAGTGGAAGTGAATGAAAAACTGTTTTTT. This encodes CASSAAVEVNEKLFF. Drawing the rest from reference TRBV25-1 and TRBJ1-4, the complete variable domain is EADIYQTPRYLVIGTGKKITLECSQTMGHDKMYWYQQDPGMELHLIHYSYGVNSTEKGDLSSESTVSRIRTEHFPLTLESARPSHTSQYLCASSAAVEVNEKLFFGSGTQLSVL.

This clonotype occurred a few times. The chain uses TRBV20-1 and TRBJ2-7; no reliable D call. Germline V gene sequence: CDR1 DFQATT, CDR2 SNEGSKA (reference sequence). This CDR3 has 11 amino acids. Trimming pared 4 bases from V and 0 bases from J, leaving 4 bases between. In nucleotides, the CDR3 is TGCAGTGCTACCGGCTCCTACGAGCAGTACGTC. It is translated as CSATGSYEQYV.

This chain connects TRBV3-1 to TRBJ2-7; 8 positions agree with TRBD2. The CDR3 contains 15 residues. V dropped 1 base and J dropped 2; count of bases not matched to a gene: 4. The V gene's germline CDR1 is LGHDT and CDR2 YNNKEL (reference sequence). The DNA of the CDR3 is TGTGCCAGCAGCCAAGCGGCGGGAGGAGCCTACGAGCAGTACTTC. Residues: CASSQAAGGAYEQYF.

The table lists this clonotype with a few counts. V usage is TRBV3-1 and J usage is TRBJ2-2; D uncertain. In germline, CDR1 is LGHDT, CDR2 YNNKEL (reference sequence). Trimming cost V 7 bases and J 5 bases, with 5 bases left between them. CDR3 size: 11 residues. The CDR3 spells CASTFTGELFF. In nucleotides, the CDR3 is TGTGCCAGCACCTTTACCGGGGAGCTGTTTTTT.

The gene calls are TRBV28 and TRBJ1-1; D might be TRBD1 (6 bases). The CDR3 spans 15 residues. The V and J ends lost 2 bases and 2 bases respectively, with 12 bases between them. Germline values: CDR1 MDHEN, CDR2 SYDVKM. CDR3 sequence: CASSLGNRVNTEAFF. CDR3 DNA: TGTGCCAGCAGTTTAGGGAACAGGGTTAACACTGAAGCTTTCTTT.

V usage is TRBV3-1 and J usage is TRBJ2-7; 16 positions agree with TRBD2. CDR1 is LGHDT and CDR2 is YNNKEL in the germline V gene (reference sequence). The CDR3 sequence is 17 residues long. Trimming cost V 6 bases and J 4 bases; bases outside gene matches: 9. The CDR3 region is CASSPGTSGRAWYEQYF. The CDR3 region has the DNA TGTGCCAGCAGTCCCGGGACTAGCGGGAGGGCCTGGTACGAGCAGTACTTC.

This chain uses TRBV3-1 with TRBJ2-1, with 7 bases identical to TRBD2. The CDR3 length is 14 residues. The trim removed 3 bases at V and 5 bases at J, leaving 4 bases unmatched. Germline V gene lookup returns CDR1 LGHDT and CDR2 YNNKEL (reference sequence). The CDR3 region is CASSHRGSNNEQFF. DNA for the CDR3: TGTGCCAGCAGCCATCGCGGGAGTAACAATGAGCAGTTCTTC.

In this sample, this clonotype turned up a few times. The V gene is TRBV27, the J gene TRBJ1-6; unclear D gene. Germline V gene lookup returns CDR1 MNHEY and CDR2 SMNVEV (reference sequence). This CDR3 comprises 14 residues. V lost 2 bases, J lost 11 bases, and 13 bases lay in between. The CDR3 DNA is TGTGCCAGCAGTTTAAACGGTCCGGTTCCACCCCTCCACTTT. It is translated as CASSLNGPVPPLHF.

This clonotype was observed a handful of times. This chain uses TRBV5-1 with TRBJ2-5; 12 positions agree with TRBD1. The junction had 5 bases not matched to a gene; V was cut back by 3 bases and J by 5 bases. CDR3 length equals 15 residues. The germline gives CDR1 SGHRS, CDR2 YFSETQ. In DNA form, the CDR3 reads TGCGCCAGCAGCTGGGGACAGGGGGCAGTGGAGACCCAGTACTTC. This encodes CASSWGQGAVETQYF.

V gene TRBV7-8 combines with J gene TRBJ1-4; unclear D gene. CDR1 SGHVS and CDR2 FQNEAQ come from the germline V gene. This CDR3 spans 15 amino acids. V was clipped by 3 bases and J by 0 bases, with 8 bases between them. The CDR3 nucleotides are TGTGCCAGCAGCTTTATGGCCACAACTAATGAAAAACTGTTTTTT. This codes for CASSFMATTNEKLFF.

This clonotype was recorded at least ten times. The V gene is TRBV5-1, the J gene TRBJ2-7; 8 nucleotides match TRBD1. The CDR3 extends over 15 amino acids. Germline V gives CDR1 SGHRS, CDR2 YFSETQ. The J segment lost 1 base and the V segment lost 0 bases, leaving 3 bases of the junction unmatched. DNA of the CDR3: TGCGCCAGCAGCTTGGCCGGACAGGGTTCCTACGAGCAGTACTTC. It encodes CASSLAGQGSYEQYF.

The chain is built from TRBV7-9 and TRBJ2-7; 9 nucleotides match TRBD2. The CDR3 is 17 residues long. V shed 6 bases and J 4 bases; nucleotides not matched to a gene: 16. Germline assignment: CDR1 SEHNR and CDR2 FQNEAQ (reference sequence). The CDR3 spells CASSPSRFAGGLYEQYF. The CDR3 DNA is TGTGCCAGCAGTCCTTCTAGGTTTGCGGGAGGGTTGTACGAGCAGTACTTC. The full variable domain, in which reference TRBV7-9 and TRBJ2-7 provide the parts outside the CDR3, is DTGVSQNPRHKITKRGQNVTFRCDPISEHNRLYWYRQTLGQGPEFLTYFQNEAQLEKSRLLSDRFSAERPKGSFSTLEIQRTEQGDSAMYLCASSPSRFAGGLYEQYFGPGTRLTVT.

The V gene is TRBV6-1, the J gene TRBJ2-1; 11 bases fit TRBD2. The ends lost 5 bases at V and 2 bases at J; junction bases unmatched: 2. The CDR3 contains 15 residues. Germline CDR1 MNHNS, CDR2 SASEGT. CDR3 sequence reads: CASSRLAGTYNEQFF. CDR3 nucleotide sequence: TGTGCCAGCAGTCGACTAGCGGGAACCTACAATGAGCAGTTCTTC.

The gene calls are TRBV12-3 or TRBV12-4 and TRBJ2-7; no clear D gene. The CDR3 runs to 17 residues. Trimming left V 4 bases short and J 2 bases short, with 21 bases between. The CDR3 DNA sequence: TGTGCCAGCAGTTCCGGGCTTTTCAGAAGTTCAACCTACGAGCAGTACTTC. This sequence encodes CASSSGLFRSSTYEQYF.

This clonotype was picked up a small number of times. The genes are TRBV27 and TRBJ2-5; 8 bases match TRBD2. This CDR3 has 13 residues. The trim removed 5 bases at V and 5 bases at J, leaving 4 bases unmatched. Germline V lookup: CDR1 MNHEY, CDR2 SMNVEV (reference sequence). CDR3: CASSGGRWETQYF. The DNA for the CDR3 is TGTGCCAGCAGTGGCGGGAGGTGGGAGACCCAGTACTTC.

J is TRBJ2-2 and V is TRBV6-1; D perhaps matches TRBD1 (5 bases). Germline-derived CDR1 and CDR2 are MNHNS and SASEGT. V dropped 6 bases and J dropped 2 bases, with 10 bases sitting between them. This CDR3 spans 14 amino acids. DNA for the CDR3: TGTGCCAGCAGACGACAGTTAAACACCGGGGAGCTGTTTTTT. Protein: CASRRQLNTGELFF.

The CDR3 sequence: CASSFEVGSPRRFF. The CDR3 nucleotides are TGCGCCAGCAGCTTCGAGGTCGGGAGCCCCAGGCGGTTCTTC. The chain employs TRBV5-1 and TRBJ2-1, with D possibly TRBD2 on 6 matching bases. With 2 bases removed from V and 15 bases from J, the gap between germline ends came to 21 bases. The CDR3 extends over 14 amino acids. Germline V CDR1 and CDR2: SGHRS, YFSETQ.

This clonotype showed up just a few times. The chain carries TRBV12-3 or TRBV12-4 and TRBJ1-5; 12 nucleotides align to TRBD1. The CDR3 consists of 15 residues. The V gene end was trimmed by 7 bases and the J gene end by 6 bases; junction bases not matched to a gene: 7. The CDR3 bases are TGTGCCAGCAAAATTGGGACAGGGGGCGGTCAGCCCCAGCATTTT. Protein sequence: CASKIGTGGGQPQHF.

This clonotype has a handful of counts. The CDR3 region has the DNA TGTGCCACCAGTGACCTGGGGTCAGGGAGGCAAGAGACCCAGTACTTC. Protein: CATSDLGSGRQETQYF. V usage is TRBV24-1 and J usage is TRBJ2-5, with D perhaps matching TRBD2 (6 bases). This CDR3 has 16 amino acids. The germline CDR1 and CDR2 sequences are KGHDR and SFDVKD. V was shortened by 4 bases and J by 2 bases, with 16 bases between the two germline ends.

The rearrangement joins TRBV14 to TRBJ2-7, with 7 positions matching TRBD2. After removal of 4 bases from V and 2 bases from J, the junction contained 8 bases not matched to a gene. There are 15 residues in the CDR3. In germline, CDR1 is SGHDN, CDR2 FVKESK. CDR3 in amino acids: CASSPPPGLTYEQYF. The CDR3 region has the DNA TGTGCCAGCAGCCCCCCGCCGGGACTAACCTACGAGCAGTACTTC.